This TCR beta chain was obtained from a study of T cells in Graves' hyperthyroidism and ophthalmopathy. This clonotype has a handful of counts. It was RNA transcripts that yielded the amplified TCR beta CDR3 regions. An initial round of RT-PCR targeting the TCR CDR3 relied on the HTBI primer set. Using its own MiXCR run on the multiplex PCR reads, TCRdb lists one record per CDR3 protein. The sample shows about 300,000 distinct CDR3 sequences, 16% of them seen only once. Germline V gene lookup returns CDR1 SGHRS and CDR2 YFSETQ. The CDR3 totals 14 residues. With 7 bases removed from V and 0 bases from J, the gap between germline ends came to 11 bases.

Sample: blood. This clonotype was sampled from a man aged 25 to 45 with Graves' hyperthyroidism. V and J are TRBV5-1 and TRBJ2-1; no reliable D call. CDR3 DNA sequence: TGCGCCAGCCGCCTTTGGGGCTCCTACAATGAGCAGTTCTTC. Amino acids: CASRLWGSYNEQFF.